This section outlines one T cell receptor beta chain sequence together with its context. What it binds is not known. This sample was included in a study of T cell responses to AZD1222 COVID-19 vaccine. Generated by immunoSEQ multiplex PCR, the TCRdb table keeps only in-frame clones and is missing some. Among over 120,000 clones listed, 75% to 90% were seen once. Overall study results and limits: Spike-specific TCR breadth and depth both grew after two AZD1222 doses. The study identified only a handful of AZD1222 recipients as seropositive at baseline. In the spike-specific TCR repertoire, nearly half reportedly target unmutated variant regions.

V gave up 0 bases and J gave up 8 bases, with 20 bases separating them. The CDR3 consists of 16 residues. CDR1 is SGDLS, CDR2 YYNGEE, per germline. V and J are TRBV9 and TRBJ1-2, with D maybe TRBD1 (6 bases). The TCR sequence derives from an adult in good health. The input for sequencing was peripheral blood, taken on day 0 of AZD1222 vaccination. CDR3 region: CASSVAHRDKFGGYTF. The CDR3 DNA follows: TGTGCCAGCAGCGTAGCTCACCGGGACAAGTTCGGGGGCTACACCTTC.